This TCR beta chain was sequenced in a study of T cell repertoires in cytomegalovirus infection. MiXCR was run by TCRdb on the reads, yielding one entry per CDR3 protein. The repertoire consists of about 250,000 distinct CDR3 sequences, with approximately 6.7% occurring once and the leading ten covering 5.5% to 6.5%. About this clonotype itself: A much more abundant neighbour one base away suggests this may be a read error.

The CDR3 consists of 14 residues. Trimming stripped 7 bases from V and 8 bases from J, with 15 bases between. This TCR was sampled from a human donor in good health (CMV status not recorded). Some clones in this sample may be carry-over from other donors' samples. The V call is TRBV23-1, the J call TRBJ1-6; D is unresolved. TRBV23-1 has ORF status, its function being uncertain. Sequencing used PBMCs. The CDR3 is CASNPGSRDSPLHF. The CDR3 region has the DNA TGCGCCAGCAACCCCGGGTCGCGTGATTCACCCCTCCACTTT.